This passage covers 14 T cell receptor beta chains from one sample sequenced in a study of shared clonotypes between healthy human individuals. This table comes from immunoSEQ multiplex PCR, and its TCRdb copy is limited to in-frame clones, with some not included. The sample lists 2 million to 2.5 million clones, approximately 90% occurring once. What was sequenced was naive CD4+ T cells from PBMCs. Stated subset: CD45RA+ positively selected. The source is a man between 18 and 35 years old in good health. Some clones in this sample may be carry-over from other donors' samples.

Points on this clone: Other DNA sequences in the sample encode the same CDR3. This sequence joins TRBV7-9 and TRBJ2-7, with D perhaps TRBD1 (5 bases). Germline loops: CDR1 SEHNR, CDR2 FQNEAQ (reference sequence). V shed 2 bases and J shed 1 base, with 6 bases lying between them. The CDR3 runs to 13 residues. The CDR3 DNA reads TGTGCCAGCAGCTTACCAGGGTCCTACGAGCAGTACTTC. Encoded protein: CASSLPGSYEQYF.

This clone was counted once. This rearrangement joins TRBV28 to TRBJ1-2; 12 positions match TRBD1. V lost 5 bases and J lost 4; bases outside the gene matches: 14. Germline CDR1 and CDR2: MDHEN and SYDVKM. The CDR3 is made up of 18 amino acids. CDR3 nucleotides: TGTGCCAGCAGTACCCAAACCGGGACAGGGGGCGGATCCTATGGCTACACCTTC. Translation gives CASSTQTGTGGGSYGYTF.

The chain is built from TRBV28 and TRBJ2-2; 8 nucleotides agree with TRBD2. The ends lost 6 bases at V and 6 bases at J; junction bases unmatched: 0. Germline V lookup: CDR1 MDHEN, CDR2 SYDVKM. The CDR3 is made up of 12 amino acids. CDR3 DNA: TGTGCCAGCAGAGCGGGAGCCGGGGAGCTGTTTTTT. Translated: CASRAGAGELFF.

The rearrangement links TRBV10-3 to TRBJ2-1, with D possibly being TRBD2 (6 bases). CDR1 is ENHRY, CDR2 SYGVKD, per germline. V was pared by 5 bases and J by 4 bases, with 21 bases between. CDR3 size: 17 residues. CDR3 nucleotides: TGTGCCATCAGTCCGACGGTAGCGGAGAAAGAATACAATGAGCAGTTCTTC. Translated, it gives CAISPTVAEKEYNEQFF.

The chain carries TRBV2 and TRBJ2-5; D possibly corresponds to TRBD2 (5 bases). Trimming cost V 6 bases and J 2 bases, with 10 bases left between them. The CDR3 spans 13 residues. Germline V gene sequence: CDR1 SNHLY, CDR2 FYNNEI. The DNA of the CDR3 is TGTGCCAGCAGACTAGAATGGCAAGAGACCCAGTACTTC. Translating it yields CASRLEWQETQYF.

This clone appeared a single time. The chain employs TRBV1 and TRBJ1-5. TRBV1 counts as a pseudogene. The CDR3 spans 15 residues. CDR3 amino acids: CTSSQPGPSNLDQHF. The CDR3 bases are TGCACCAGCAGCCAACCGGGCCCCTCAAATCTTGACCAGCATTTT.

The genes are TRBV19 and TRBJ1-5; TRBD1 aligns across 12 bases. CDR1 and CDR2 (germline): LNHDA, SQIVND (reference sequence). J gave up 7 bases and V 4 bases, and 11 bases lay outside the gene matches. The CDR3 loop spans 17 amino acids. CDR3 sequence: CASSSGTGGYLRQPQHF. Here the CDR3 DNA reads TGTGCCAGTAGTAGTGGGACAGGGGGCTATCTGCGGCAGCCCCAGCATTTT. Filled out from reference TRBV19 and TRBJ1-5, the complete variable domain reads DGGITQSPKYLFRKEGQNVTLSCEQNLNHDAMYWYRQDPGQGLRLIYYSQIVNDFQKGDIAEGYSVSREKKESFPLTVTSAQKNPTAFYLCASSSGTGGYLRQPQHFGDGTRLSIL.

This rearrangement joins TRBV30 to TRBJ1-4, with 8 bases aligning to TRBD1. The CDR3 spans 14 residues. The V segment lost 5 bases and the J segment 8 bases; nucleotides outside the gene matches: 10. CDR1 and CDR2 from the germline V gene are GTSNPN and SVGIG (reference sequence). This CDR3 reads CAWRQGASGEKLFF. As DNA, the CDR3 is TGTGCCTGGCGCCAGGGGGCGTCTGGGGAAAAACTGTTTTTT.

The rearrangement joins TRBV28 to TRBJ2-1, with 14 bases fitting TRBD2. J gave up 0 bases and V 1 base, and 11 bases lay outside the gene matches. The CDR3 extends over 21 amino acids. The germline CDR1 and CDR2 sequences are MDHEN and SYDVKM. The CDR3 reads CASSLSNRLAGGRSSYNEQFF. The CDR3 DNA sequence: TGTGCCAGCAGTTTATCCAATAGACTAGCGGGAGGGCGGAGCTCCTACAATGAGCAGTTCTTC.

This clone was observed once. The chain is built from TRBV10-3 and TRBJ2-7; D is unclear. Deletions cut 2 bases from V and 3 bases from J, with 5 bases between. Looked up from germline, CDR1 is ENHRY and CDR2 is SYGVKD. This CDR3 contains 12 residues. CDR3 sequence (DNA): TGTGCCATCAGTGAGACCTTCTACGAGCAGTACTTC. Translated: CAISETFYEQYF.

The chain uses TRBV28 and TRBJ2-7, with D perhaps assigned TRBD1 or TRBD2 (6 bases each). The CDR3 contains 18 residues. Per germline, CDR1 MDHEN and CDR2 SYDVKM. Trimming left V 3 bases short and J 0 bases short, with 21 bases between. The CDR3 DNA reads TGTGCCAGCAGTTTCCGCAAAAGGAGGGACAACCGCTCCTACGAGCAGTACTTC. This codes for CASSFRKRRDNRSYEQYF. The full variable domain, its missing parts supplied by reference TRBV28 and TRBJ2-7, is DVKVTQSSRYLVKRTGEKVFLECVQDMDHENMFWYRQDPGLGLRLIYFSYDVKMKEKGDIPEGYSVSREKKERFSLILESASTNQTSMYLCASSFRKRRDNRSYEQYFGPGTRLTVT.

This clone was seen once. This chain connects TRBV5-1 to TRBJ1-4; 7 bases align to TRBD1. V lost 1 base, J lost 8 bases, and 8 bases stayed unmatched. There are 15 residues in the CDR3. Germline-derived CDR1 and CDR2 are SGHRS and YFSETQ. CDR3 in DNA: TGCGCCAGCAGCTTGTCTGTCCAGGGGGGAGAAAAACTGTTTTTT. Its translation is CASSLSVQGGEKLFF.

V is TRBV30 and J is TRBJ2-1, with D maybe TRBD2 (7 bases). V dropped 3 bases and J dropped 9 bases, with 12 bases sitting between them. Germline V lookup: CDR1 GTSNPN, CDR2 SVGIG (reference sequence). The CDR3 runs to 12 residues. In nucleotides, the CDR3 is TGTGCCTGGAGCCTTAGGGGGGGTGAGCAGTTCTTC. This sequence encodes CAWSLRGGEQFF.

The chain links TRBV28 to TRBJ2-2; D gene ambiguous. Germline CDR1 is MDHEN and CDR2 is SYDVKM. Trimming removed 10 bases at V and 4 bases at J, with 10 bases between. This CDR3 is built from 12 residues. CDR3 residues: CAIEAFTGELFF. In DNA form, the CDR3 reads TGTGCCATCGAAGCGTTCACCGGGGAGCTGTTTTTT.